This T cell receptor beta chain was sequenced in a study of blood T cell repertoires in COVID-19. Whole-study context: Some COVID-19 samples were acute and others convalescent; all came from the United States, Italy and Spain. Sample material is recorded as cDNA or gDNA derived from T cells, B-cell-depleted T cells, or PBMCs.

Profiled with immunoSEQ multiplex PCR; TCRdb holds only in-frame clones, not every one. The data show under 300,000 clones, with around 88% seen just once and about 12% held by the top ten. The length of the CDR3 is 12 residues. Germline V CDR1 and CDR2: SGHTA, FQGNSA. V lost 4 bases, J lost 7 bases, and 10 bases lay in between. The receptor comes from an elderly man with acute or convalescent COVID-19. The material sequenced was peripheral blood. This chain joins TRBV7-2 and TRBJ2-5; D uncertain. The CDR3: CASSYSYGTQYF. DNA for the CDR3: TGTGCCAGCAGCTACTCGTACGGGACCCAGTACTTC.